Following are 13 T cell receptor beta chains from one sample sequenced in a study of tumor and adjacent non-tumor tissue in lung cancer (dated by TCRdb to the late 2010s). The method was multiplex PCR. TCRdb lists the instrument as Illumina HiSeq 2500. TCRbeta libraries were built by three rounds of nested PCR using primers (Table S4), following protocols modified from ARM-PCR. The public sequencing data were trimmed at Q25 with fastp and processed into clonotypes with MiXCR by TCRdb, which kept only in-frame beta chains. Here each entry gathers all rows of one CDR3 protein and keeps the most common genes and DNA. The sample yields around 60,000 distinct CDR3 sequences; roughly two thirds were counted once. Clones ranked in the top ten supply 25% to 35% of the sample. RNA was isolated from bulk unsorted tissue, and RNA quality was assessed with a NanoDrop ND-1000 and an Agilent 2100. Distant non-tumor tissue taken more than 3 cm from the tumor edge was used as the normal lung sample.

Input material: distant non-tumor lung tissue. The receptors originated from a man aged 65-85 years with non-small cell lung cancer.

Details on this clonotype: A junction boundary mismatches the germline segment, possibly from a read error. This chain uses TRBV11-2 with TRBJ2-2; 7 bases agree with TRBD2. CDR3 size: 16 residues. Per the germline V gene, CDR1 is SGHAT and CDR2 is FQNNGV. CDR3 sequence: CASSIDRLASAGELLF. The CDR3 coding sequence is TGTGCCAGCAGCATAGATCGACTAGCCTCGGCCGGGGAACTGCTTTTT.

This clonotype has ten or more counts. CDR3 DNA sequence: TGTGCCAGCAGCCCCCGGTGGTCAGATCACTCCGAGCAGTACTTC. It codes for CASSPRWSDHSEQYF. The rearrangement joins TRBV11-2 to TRBJ2-7; no clear D gene. The V and J ends lost 5 bases and 6 bases respectively, with 20 bases between them. The CDR3 runs 15 residues. Germline CDR1 SGHAT, CDR2 FQNNGV.

The chain couples TRBV19 to TRBJ1-1; D unclear. The length of the CDR3 is 13 residues. Germline V gene sequence: CDR1 LNHDA, CDR2 SQIVND (reference sequence). Deletions cut 3 bases from V and 4 bases from J, with 9 bases between. CDR3 DNA sequence: TGTGCCAGTAGTATTGGAGGGCCCACTGAAGCTTTCTTT. It is translated as CASSIGGPTEAFF.

As concerns this clonotype: Since a much larger clone is just one base distant, this may be a read error. The rearrangement links TRBV12-3 or TRBV12-4 to TRBJ1-1, with a tentative D call TRBD1 (6 bases). V lost 6 bases and J lost 10, with 15 bases in between. The CDR3 covers 12 residues. The CDR3 DNA sequence: TGTGCCAGCAGGAAGGACAGCCATGGAGCTTTCTTT. This sequence encodes CASRKDSHGAFF.

The chain has TRBV29-1 and TRBJ2-5, with 7 bases that match TRBD1. There are 15 residues in the CDR3. Germline-derived CDR1 and CDR2 are SQVTM and ANQGSEA. V gave up 3 bases and J gave up 5 bases; unmatched junction bases: 12. The CDR3 loop reads CSVERERGRGETQYF. CDR3 nucleotides: TGCAGCGTTGAGAGGGAAAGGGGGCGCGGGGAGACCCAGTACTTC.

This clonotype was seen more than once but under ten times. A much larger clonotype is one base distant, so this may be a read error. The chain links TRBV29-1 to TRBJ2-1, with 8 bases identical to TRBD2. Trimming removed 7 bases from V and 4 bases from J; junction bases left unmatched: 9. The CDR3 length is 14 residues. CDR1 is SQVTM, CDR2 ANQGSEA, per germline. The CDR3 loop is CSGLTSAVYNEQFF. For the CDR3, the DNA is TGCAGCGGGCTGACTAGCGCAGTTTACAATGAGCAGTTCTTC.

V is TRBV29-1 and J is TRBJ2-6; 10 bases are a match to TRBD1. V shed 6 bases, J shed 2 bases, and the junction held 13 bases outside the gene matches. This CDR3 is 18 amino acids long. CDR1 is SQVTM and CDR2 is ANQGSEA in the germline V gene. CDR3 sequence: CSVTGTGDRTAGANVLTF. The CDR3 DNA sequence: TGCAGCGTGACAGGGACAGGGGACAGGACTGCTGGGGCCAACGTCCTGACTTTC.

The V call is TRBV20-1, the J call TRBJ2-5; 8 bases line up with TRBD1. The CDR3 sequence is 12 residues long. V trimming: 7 bases; J trimming: 5 bases; junction bases outside the gene matches: 6. Germline CDR1 reads DFQATT; CDR2 reads SNEGSKA (reference sequence). CDR3: CSEIHRGETQYF. The CDR3 DNA reads as TGCAGTGAGATTCACAGGGGGGAGACCCAGTACTTC.

This clonotype appeared a few times. A much more abundant neighbour one base away suggests this may be a read error. V and J are TRBV6-5 and TRBJ1-2; D ambiguous. From germline, CDR1 is MNHEY and CDR2 SVGAGI. The CDR3 totals 13 residues. The CDR3 DNA is TGTGCCAGCAGTTACAGACCTAACTATGGCTGCACCTTC. Amino acid sequence: CASSYRPNYGCTF.

This clonotype is deemed medium-sized (0.01 to 0.1%). V gene TRBV12-3 or TRBV12-4 combines with J gene TRBJ1-3; D not certain. CDR3 length: 16 amino acids. V was clipped by 3 bases and J by 2 bases, with 14 bases between them. Here the CDR3 DNA reads TGTGCCAGCAGTTTTCGCCGGGAGCCAACTGGAAACACCATATATTTT. Its translation: CASSFRREPTGNTIYF.

This clonotype was recorded many times. The V call is TRBV14, the J call TRBJ1-4; a possible D gene is TRBD1 (5 bases). The CDR3 spans 16 residues. CDR1 SGHDN and CDR2 FVKESK come from the germline V gene. With 0 bases removed from V and 7 bases from J, the gap between germline ends came to 15 bases. The CDR3 coding sequence is TGTGCCAGCAGCCAAGATTCCGGGACGTACTTTGAAAAACTGTTTTTT. The encoded protein is CASSQDSGTYFEKLFF.

This clonotype occurred once. A much larger clone is a single base away; this may be a read error. The CDR3 loop reads CASTTRTGEGSYEQYF. DNA of the CDR3: TGTGCCAGTACTACCCGGACAGGGGAGGGATCCTACGAGCAGTACTTC. The chain joins TRBV19 to TRBJ2-7, with TRBD1 identical over 9 bases. Germline CDR1 reads LNHDA; CDR2 reads SQIVND (reference sequence). The CDR3 runs to 16 residues. Trimming took 7 bases from V and 1 from J; bases not matched to a gene: 11.

The genes are TRBV10-3 and TRBJ1-5; D perhaps matches TRBD1 (5 bases). The V gene lost 8 bases and the J gene lost 0 bases, with 14 bases spanning the gap. This CDR3 region has 15 residues. CDR1 ENHRY and CDR2 SYGVKD come from the germline V gene. The CDR3 sequence: CAIGARGVSNQPQHF. CDR3 coding DNA: TGTGCCATCGGTGCGAGAGGGGTTAGCAATCAGCCCCAGCATTTT.